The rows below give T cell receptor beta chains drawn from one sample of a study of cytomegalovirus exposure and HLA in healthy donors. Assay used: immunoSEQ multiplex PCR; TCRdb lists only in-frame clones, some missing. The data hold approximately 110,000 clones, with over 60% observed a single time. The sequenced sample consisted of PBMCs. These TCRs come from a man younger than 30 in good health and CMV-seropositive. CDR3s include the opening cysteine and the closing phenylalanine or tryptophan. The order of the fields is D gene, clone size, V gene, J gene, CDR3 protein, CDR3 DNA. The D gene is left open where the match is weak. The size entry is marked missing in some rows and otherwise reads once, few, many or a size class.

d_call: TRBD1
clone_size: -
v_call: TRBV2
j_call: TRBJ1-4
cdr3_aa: CASSEAASGGEKLFF
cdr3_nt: TGTGCCAGCAGTGAAGCGGCGTCAGGGGGTGAAAAACTGTTTTTT

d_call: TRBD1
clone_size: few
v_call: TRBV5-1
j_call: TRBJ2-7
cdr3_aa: CASSVGQVPAYEQYF
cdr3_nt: TGCGCCAGCAGCGTGGGACAGGTGCCGGCCTACGAGCAGTACTTC

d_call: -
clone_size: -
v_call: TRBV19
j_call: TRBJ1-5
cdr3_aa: CASSISGGGNQPQHF
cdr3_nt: TGTGCCAGTAGTATATCGGGGGGCGGCAATCAGCCCCAGCATTTT

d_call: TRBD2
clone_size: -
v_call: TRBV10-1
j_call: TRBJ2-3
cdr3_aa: CASSDFGRGDYTQYF
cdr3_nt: TGCGCCAGCAGTGACTTTGGGCGGGGGGACTATACGCAGTATTTT

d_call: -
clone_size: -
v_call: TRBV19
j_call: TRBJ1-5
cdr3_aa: CASSIRGSSTRIYQPQHF
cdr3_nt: TGTGCCAGTAGTATAAGGGGTTCTAGTACCAGGATCTATCAGCCCCAGCATTTT

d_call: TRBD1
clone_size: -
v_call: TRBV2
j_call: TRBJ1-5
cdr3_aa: CASRGTEIQPQHF
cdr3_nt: TGTGCCAGCAGGGGGACAGAGATTCAGCCCCAGCATTTT

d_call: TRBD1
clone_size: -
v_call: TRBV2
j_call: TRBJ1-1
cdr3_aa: CASSDRRTGRTQAFF
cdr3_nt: TGTGCCAGCAGTGACCGTAGGACAGGGCGGACGCAAGCTTTCTTT

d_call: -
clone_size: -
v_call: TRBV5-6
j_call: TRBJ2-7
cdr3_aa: CASSLFGPNRSGEQYF
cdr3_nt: TGTGCCAGCAGCTTATTCGGCCCAAATCGGTCGGGCGAGCAGTACTTC

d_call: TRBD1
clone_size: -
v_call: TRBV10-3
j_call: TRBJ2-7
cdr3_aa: CAIRRDREPVYEQYF
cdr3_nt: TGTGCCATCAGGCGAGACAGGGAACCCGTCTACGAGCAGTACTTC

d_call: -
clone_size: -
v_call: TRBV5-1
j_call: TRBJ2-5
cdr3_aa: CASSLSLREETQYF
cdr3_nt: TGCGCCAGCAGCTTGTCACTCAGGGAAGAGACCCAGTACTTC

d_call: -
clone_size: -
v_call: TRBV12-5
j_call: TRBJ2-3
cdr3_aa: CASGPFEAPQYF
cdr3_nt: TGTGCTAGTGGCCCCTTTGAGGCACCGCAGTATTTT

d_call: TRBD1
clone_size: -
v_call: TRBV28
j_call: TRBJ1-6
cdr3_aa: CASSPTDRVGSPLHF
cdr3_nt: TGTGCCAGCAGTCCAACCGACAGGGTAGGATCACCCCTCCACTTT

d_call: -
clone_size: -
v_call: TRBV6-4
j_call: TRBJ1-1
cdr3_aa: CASKRGGEAFF
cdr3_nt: TGTGCCAGCAAGCGGGGAGGTGAAGCTTTCTTT

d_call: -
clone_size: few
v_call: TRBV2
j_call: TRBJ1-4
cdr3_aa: CASSLHRTTNEKLFF
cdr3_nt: TGTGCCAGCAGTCTCCACAGGACAACTAATGAAAAACTGTTTTTT

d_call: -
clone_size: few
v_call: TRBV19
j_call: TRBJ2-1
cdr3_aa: CASSISLASEQFF
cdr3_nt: TGTGCCAGTAGTATTAGTCTAGCGAGTGAGCAGTTCTTC